These T cell receptor beta chains were read from a single sample in a study of blood T cell repertoires in COVID-19. The data were produced by immunoSEQ multiplex PCR, yet TCRdb's version contains in-frame clones alone and is incomplete. The profile shows 310,000 or so clones, nearly 90% of them singletons. Sequenced: PBMCs or T cells enriched from blood (not recorded which). These receptors originate from a woman aged 25 to 39 who had recovered from COVID-19. CDR3s include the opening cysteine and the closing phenylalanine or tryptophan. The D gene is left open where the match is weak. A clone size is listed for some rows: how often the clone was seen (once, few, many), or a class if it is expanded.

cdr3_aa: CASSIDHAGRSPLHF; cdr3_nt: TGTGCCAGTAGTATAGATCATGCGGGGCGATCACCCCTCCACTTT; clone_size: NA; d_call: NA; j_call: TRBJ1-6; v_call: TRBV19
cdr3_aa: CASSGRGAEGGRGGLNTEAFF; cdr3_nt: TGTGCCAGCAGCGGGCGAGGGGCTGAAGGCGGTCGCGGGGGGTTGAACACTGAAGCTTTCTTT; clone_size: few; d_call: NA; j_call: TRBJ1-1; v_call: TRBV28
cdr3_aa: CASSEESGGSYEQYF; cdr3_nt: TGTGCCAGCAGTGAAGAAAGCGGGGGCTCCTACGAGCAGTACTTC; clone_size: NA; d_call: TRBD2; j_call: TRBJ2-7; v_call: TRBV2
cdr3_aa: CATSRDPRGYEQYF; cdr3_nt: TGTGCCACCAGCAGAGACCCCAGGGGTTACGAGCAGTACTTC; clone_size: NA; d_call: NA; j_call: TRBJ2-7; v_call: TRBV15
cdr3_aa: CSVRWQGETQYF; cdr3_nt: TGCAGCGTTCGGTGGCAGGGAGAGACCCAGTACTTC; clone_size: NA; d_call: NA; j_call: TRBJ2-5; v_call: TRBV29-1
cdr3_aa: CAWTEAGYTEAFF; cdr3_nt: TGTGCCTGGACCGAGGCGGGATACACTGAAGCTTTCTTT; clone_size: NA; d_call: NA; j_call: TRBJ1-1; v_call: TRBV30
cdr3_aa: CASTDGAPNQPQHF; cdr3_nt: TGTGCCAGCACCGATGGGGCCCCCAATCAGCCCCAGCATTTT; clone_size: NA; d_call: NA; j_call: TRBJ1-5; v_call: TRBV28
cdr3_aa: CASSYGKGAYGYTF; cdr3_nt: TGTGCCAGCAGTTACGGAAAGGGGGCCTATGGCTACACCTTC; clone_size: few; d_call: TRBD1; j_call: TRBJ1-2; v_call: TRBV6-5
cdr3_aa: CASSLAILNTGELFF; cdr3_nt: TGTGCCAGCAGCTTAGCTATATTGAACACCGGGGAGCTGTTTTTT; clone_size: NA; d_call: NA; j_call: TRBJ2-2; v_call: TRBV7-2
cdr3_aa: CASGPLSGNTIYF; cdr3_nt: TGTGCCAGTGGGCCTCTCTCTGGAAACACCATATATTTT; clone_size: NA; d_call: NA; j_call: TRBJ1-3; v_call: TRBV19
cdr3_aa: CASSPAGETQYF; cdr3_nt: TGCGCCAGCAGCCCGGCGGGGGAGACCCAGTACTTC; clone_size: few; d_call: NA; j_call: TRBJ2-5; v_call: TRBV5-1
cdr3_aa: CASSKWDGPGDPRGENSPLHF; cdr3_nt: TGTGCCAGCAGCAAATGGGACGGCCCGGGGGATCCGCGGGGGGAGAATTCACCCCTCCACTTT; clone_size: NA; d_call: NA; j_call: TRBJ1-6; v_call: TRBV21-1
cdr3_aa: CASSLSQTSLDTGELFF; cdr3_nt: TGTGCCAGCAGCCTCTCTCAAACTAGTCTCGACACCGGGGAGCTGTTTTTT; clone_size: NA; d_call: NA; j_call: TRBJ2-2; v_call: TRBV2
cdr3_aa: CATAGAHTDTQYF; cdr3_nt: TGTGCCACCGCGGGGGCCCACACAGATACGCAGTATTTT; clone_size: NA; d_call: NA; j_call: TRBJ2-3; v_call: TRBV6-6
cdr3_aa: CASSVGGNGEKLFF; cdr3_nt: TGTGCCAGCAGCGTAGGAGGGAATGGTGAAAAACTGTTTTTT; clone_size: once; d_call: NA; j_call: TRBJ1-4; v_call: TRBV9
cdr3_aa: CASSLGRAPGELFF; cdr3_nt: TGTGCCAGCAGCCTGGGGAGGGCTCCCGGGGAGCTGTTTTTT; clone_size: NA; d_call: TRBD2; j_call: TRBJ2-2; v_call: TRBV5-4
cdr3_aa: CASSKGGAGRIQYF; cdr3_nt: TGTGCCAGCAGCAAAGGGGGAGCCGGGCGGATTCAGTACTTC; clone_size: NA; d_call: NA; j_call: TRBJ2-4; v_call: TRBV21-1
cdr3_aa: CASSAQTGVTEAFF; cdr3_nt: TGTGCCAGCTCAGCCCAAACAGGGGTCACTGAAGCTTTCTTT; clone_size: NA; d_call: TRBD1; j_call: TRBJ1-1; v_call: TRBV18
cdr3_aa: CASSQDPGLSNQPQHF; cdr3_nt: TGCGCCAGCAGCCAAGACCCAGGGCTATCAAATCAGCCCCAGCATTTT; clone_size: NA; d_call: NA; j_call: TRBJ1-5; v_call: TRBV4-1
cdr3_aa: CASNLRGAGAGTEAFF; cdr3_nt: TGTGCCAGTAACCTTCGGGGGGCTGGGGCGGGCACTGAAGCTTTCTTT; clone_size: NA; d_call: NA; j_call: TRBJ1-1; v_call: TRBV19
cdr3_aa: CATTHDWRVSGNTIYF; cdr3_nt: TGTGCCACCACCCACGACTGGAGAGTCTCTGGAAACACCATATATTTT; clone_size: NA; d_call: NA; j_call: TRBJ1-3; v_call: TRBV24-1
cdr3_aa: CASNNRDRTIGGYTF; cdr3_nt: TGTGCCAGCAATAACCGGGACAGGACCATTGGTGGCTACACCTTC; clone_size: NA; d_call: TRBD1; j_call: TRBJ1-2; v_call: TRBV6-5
cdr3_aa: CASSYFTGSYEQYF; cdr3_nt: TGTGCCAGCAGTTATTTCACAGGGAGCTACGAGCAGTACTTC; clone_size: NA; d_call: NA; j_call: TRBJ2-7; v_call: TRBV6-6
cdr3_aa: CASSYSGQGTYSNQPQHF; cdr3_nt: TGTGCCAGCAGTTACTCGGGACAGGGGACGTATAGCAATCAGCCCCAGCATTTT; clone_size: NA; d_call: TRBD1; j_call: TRBJ1-5; v_call: TRBV6-2/TRBV6-3
cdr3_aa: CARRGQHSGNTIYF; cdr3_nt: TGTGCCAGGCGGGGACAGCACTCTGGAAACACCATATATTTT; clone_size: NA; d_call: TRBD1; j_call: TRBJ1-3; v_call: TRBV19
cdr3_aa: CASSQRGGSETQYF; cdr3_nt: TGTGCCAGCAGCCAGCGGGGGGGCTCAGAGACCCAGTACTTC; clone_size: NA; d_call: TRBD2; j_call: TRBJ2-5; v_call: TRBV13
cdr3_aa: CASSASTRDRGHYGYTF; cdr3_nt: TGTGCCAGCAGTGCCTCCACCAGGGACAGGGGGCACTATGGCTACACCTTC; clone_size: NA; d_call: TRBD1; j_call: TRBJ1-2; v_call: TRBV6-1